One and the same sample provided the 18 T cell receptor beta chains below, sequenced in a study of response to subunit inactivated influenza vaccine. One entry per CDR3 protein, called by TCRdb with MiXCR from the RT-PCR reads. The data show a few hundred thousand distinct CDR3 sequences, 11% to 15% seen once. Sequenced material: PBMCs from blood, taken approximately 12 days after vaccination. The receptors shown here come from a man aged 45-65 years who received an inactivated influenza vaccine.

This clonotype was seen more than once but under ten times. The DNA of the CDR3 is TGTGCCAGCATTCCCAACAGATGGGGCAGCTCCTACGAGCAGTACTTC. Protein: CASIPNRWGSSYEQYF. The rearrangement links TRBV28 to TRBJ2-7; maybe TRBD1 (5 bases). This CDR3 is 16 amino acids long. The V gene lost 7 bases and the J gene lost 0 bases, with 19 bases spanning the gap. Germline-derived CDR1 and CDR2 are MDHEN and SYDVKM.

This clonotype came up many times. This chain links TRBV29-1 with TRBJ1-1; TRBD1 agrees at 10 bases. V lost 7 bases and J lost 6; bases outside the gene matches: 2. This CDR3 contains 11 residues. Germline CDR1 SQVTM, CDR2 ANQGSEA. Here the CDR3 DNA reads TGCAGCGCCGGACAGGGGGCTGAAGCTTTCTTT. Residues: CSAGQGAEAFF. Variable domain in full (rest from reference TRBV29-1 and TRBJ1-1): SAVISQKPSRDICQRGTSLTIQCQVDSQVTMMFWYRQQPGQSLTLIATANQGSEATYESGFVIDKFPISRPNLTFSTLTVSNMSPEDSSIYLCSAGQGAEAFFGQGTRLTVV.

The sample holds many counts of this clonotype. The rearrangement joins TRBV12-3 or TRBV12-4 to TRBJ1-3, with D unclear. There are 14 residues in the CDR3. V was pared by 4 bases and J by 0 bases, with 7 bases between. The CDR3 sequence is CASSYQSSGNTIYF. CDR3 sequence (DNA): TGTGCCAGCAGTTACCAGAGCTCTGGAAACACCATATATTTT.

Turning to this clonotype: An end of the junction does not agree with germline; a read error may underlie this. The chain recombines TRBV4-2 with TRBJ1-1, with 9 bases fitting TRBD1. The CDR3 has 17 residues. CDR1 and CDR2 (germline): LGHNA, YNFKEQ. The chain's CDR3 is CASRYRDRDITRTEAVF. CDR3 nucleotides: TGTGCCAGCAGATATCGGGACAGGGATATTACCAGGACTGAAGCTGTCTTT.

This clonotype was counted ten times or more. The rearrangement joins TRBV29-1 to TRBJ2-7; TRBD1 matches 7 bases. V gave up 5 bases and J gave up 4 bases; unmatched junction bases: 5. Germline-derived CDR1 and CDR2 are SQVTM and ANQGSEA. This CDR3 spans 12 amino acids. The CDR3, as DNA: TGCAGCGTTCGGGACAGCCAGTACGAGCAGTACTTC. Residues: CSVRDSQYEQYF.

The chain has TRBV18 and TRBJ2-6, with a tentative D call TRBD1 (5 bases). Between the trimmed V and J ends, which lost 2 bases and 1 base, there was a span of 9 bases. Germline CDR1 and CDR2: KGHSH and LQKENI. CDR3 size: 16 residues. CDR3 DNA sequence: TGTGCCAGCTCACCAAAGGACATGTCTGGGGCCAACGTCCTGACTTTC. Translation: CASSPKDMSGANVLTF.

V is TRBV4-3 and J is TRBJ1-4; 9 nucleotides match TRBD1. The junction had 17 bases not matched to a gene; V was cut back by 1 base and J by 5 bases. The CDR3 covers 20 residues. In germline, CDR1 is LGHNA, CDR2 YSLEER. CDR3 residues: CASSQVGAGTGNLRNEKLFF. CDR3 sequence (DNA): TGCGCCAGCAGCCAAGTCGGGGCCGGGACAGGGAATTTACGGAATGAAAAACTGTTTTTT.

This clonotype has only a few counts. The rearrangement uses TRBV11-2 and TRBJ1-6; the D gene is possibly TRBD1 (5 bases). The V end was cut by 1 base, the J end by 13 bases, with 20 bases between. CDR3 length equals 16 residues. In germline, CDR1 is SGHAT, CDR2 FQNNGV. The CDR3 is CASSLVNLWGGSPLHF. CDR3 in DNA: TGTGCCAGCAGCTTAGTTAACCTGTGGGGGGGTTCCCCCCTCCACTTT.

Remarks on this clonotype: A read error is possible here, since a much larger clone lies one base away. The V gene is TRBV7-2, the J gene TRBJ1-5; 8 bases are a match to TRBD1. This CDR3 has 14 residues. Germline CDR1 SGHTA, CDR2 FQGNSA. The CDR3 loop is CASSSGQANQTQHF. DNA for the CDR3: TGTGCCAGCAGCTCGGGACAGGCGAATCAGACCCAGCATTTT.

This chain links TRBV20-1 with TRBJ2-7; D uncertain. Germline V lookup: CDR1 DFQATT, CDR2 SNEGSKA (reference sequence). The CDR3 consists of 14 residues. Trimming removed 2 bases at V and 6 bases at J, with 17 bases between. The CDR3 DNA reads as TGCAGTGCTAGATTGCTGGGCTCCGGAGTCGAGCAGTACTTC. Translating it yields CSARLLGSGVEQYF.

The chain joins TRBV25-1 to TRBJ2-1; 11 bases are a match to TRBD2. CDR3 length equals 16 residues. Looked up from germline, CDR1 is MGHDK and CDR2 is SYGVNS. V dropped 0 bases and J dropped 6; count of bases not matched to a gene: 4. CDR3: CASSEYGTSGTNEQFF. Here the CDR3 DNA reads TGTGCCAGCAGTGAATATGGGACTAGCGGAACCAATGAGCAGTTCTTC.

This clonotype was detected only a few times. The V gene is TRBV6-1, the J gene TRBJ2-7, with D possibly called TRBD1 or TRBD2 (7 bases each). With 6 bases removed from V and 5 bases from J, the gap between germline ends came to 17 bases. CDR1 MNHNS and CDR2 SASEGT come from the germline V gene. The CDR3 runs to 14 residues. CDR3: CASRSRQGGHEQYF. The CDR3 DNA reads as TGTGCCAGCAGATCCCGACAGGGAGGGCACGAGCAGTACTTC.

In this sample, this clonotype turned up many times. The J gene is TRBJ2-7, the V gene TRBV12-3 or TRBV12-4, with TRBD2 identical over 8 bases. The V segment lost 6 bases and the J segment 2 bases; nucleotides outside the gene matches: 6. The CDR3 totals 14 residues. The CDR3 coding sequence is TGTGCCAGCAGAGCTAGCGGGCACCCCTACGAGCAGTACTTC. Translated: CASRASGHPYEQYF.

V gene TRBV12-3 or TRBV12-4 combines with J gene TRBJ1-1; a weak D match, TRBD1 (6 bases). The CDR3 sequence is 14 residues long. V was trimmed by 6 bases and J by 6 bases, leaving 17 bases between them. The CDR3 sequence: CASRAQGRGAEAFF. In DNA, the CDR3 is TGTGCCAGCAGGGCCCAGGGGAGAGGCGCTGAAGCTTTCTTT.

The chain links TRBV7-3 to TRBJ2-2; D is uncertain. The ends were cut back, 0 bases at V and 6 bases at J, with 5 bases in the middle. Germline V lookup: CDR1 SGHTA, CDR2 FQGTGA. This CDR3 is built from 13 residues. For the CDR3, the DNA is TGTGCCAGCAGCTTAACTGGTCCCGGGGAGCTGTTTTTT. This codes for CASSLTGPGELFF.

This chain joins TRBV10-3 and TRBJ2-3, with D unclear. Per germline, CDR1 ENHRY and CDR2 SYGVKD. V was clipped by 4 bases and J by 2 bases, with 7 bases between them. The CDR3 covers 13 residues. In DNA, the CDR3 is TGTGCCATCAGTGTGGCGGCCACAGATACGCAGTATTTT. Translated, it gives CAISVAATDTQYF.

This rearrangement joins TRBV7-2 to TRBJ2-7; no clear D gene. This CDR3 spans 14 amino acids. The germline CDR1 and CDR2 sequences are SGHTA and FQGNSA. The germline V and J ends were trimmed by 5 bases and 3 bases, with 14 bases remaining between them. This chain's CDR3 is CASSPGWASYEQYF. CDR3 nucleotide sequence: TGTGCCAGCAGCCCCGGATGGGCGAGCTACGAGCAGTACTTC. The variable domain in full, completed from reference TRBV7-2 and TRBJ2-7, reads GAGVSQSPSNKVTEKGKDVELRCDPISGHTALYWYRQSLGQGLEFLIYFQGNSAPDKSGLPSDRFSAERTGGSVSTLTIQRTQQEDSAVYLCASSPGWASYEQYFGPGTRLTVT.

There are a few counts of this clonotype. J is TRBJ2-7 and V is TRBV4-2, with 12 bases that match TRBD2. The germline V gene has CDR1 LGHNA and CDR2 YNFKEQ. This CDR3 is built from 19 residues. Losses at the gene ends were 1 base for V and 2 bases for J; bases not matched to a gene: 12. CDR3 sequence: CASSQALLAGGPLAYEQYF. CDR3 bases: TGTGCCAGCAGCCAAGCCCTTCTAGCGGGAGGGCCATTAGCCTACGAGCAGTACTTC.